A selection of T cell receptor beta chains follows, all from one sample in a study of a mutant IDH1 vaccine in newly diagnosed glioma. Their cognate antigens are unknown. The protocol was immunoSEQ multiplex PCR, while the TCRdb copy is restricted to in-frame clones and leaves out a portion. The data contain approximately 50,000 clones, approximately 76% of them singletons. The starting material was PBMCs, obtained from a glioma patient whose treatment included an IDH1 peptide vaccine. The origin of the receptors is a woman between 35 and 50 years old with glioma. Some clones in this sample may be carry-over from other donors' samples. Each CDR3 is given with its conserved first and last residue. Each record gives: D gene, J gene, V gene, clone size, CDR3 protein, CDR3 DNA. A D gene is named only where the DNA matches it firmly. Size is omitted from some rows. Given values are once, few, many or a class for expanded clones.

D gene: .
J gene: TRBJ2-5
V gene: TRBV2
clone size: few
CDR3 protein: CASSHRGGAGGETQYF
CDR3 DNA: TGTGCCAGCAGTCACCGAGGAGGGGCTGGGGGGGAGACCCAGTACTTC

D gene: .
J gene: TRBJ2-1
V gene: TRBV30
clone size: .
CDR3 protein: CAWSVGAGAIYEQFF
CDR3 DNA: TGTGCCTGGAGTGTAGGGGCGGGGGCAATCTATGAGCAGTTCTTC

D gene: TRBD1
J gene: TRBJ2-2
V gene: TRBV9
clone size: .
CDR3 protein: CASSAWTGIDTGELFF
CDR3 DNA: TGTGCCAGCAGCGCTTGGACAGGGATCGACACCGGGGAGCTGTTTTTT

D gene: .
J gene: TRBJ2-2
V gene: TRBV27
clone size: .
CDR3 protein: CASSLFSLNTGELFF
CDR3 DNA: TGTGCCAGCAGTTTATTCTCCCTTAACACCGGGGAGCTGTTTTTT

D gene: .
J gene: TRBJ1-4
V gene: TRBV4-2
clone size: few
CDR3 protein: CASSQTVKEKLFF
CDR3 DNA: TGTGCCAGCAGCCAGACGGTGAAGGAAAAACTGTTTTTT

D gene: .
J gene: TRBJ1-5
V gene: TRBV7-2
clone size: .
CDR3 protein: CASSFWEGQPQHF
CDR3 DNA: TGTGCCAGCAGCTTTTGGGAAGGACAGCCCCAGCATTTT

D gene: .
J gene: TRBJ1-1
V gene: TRBV6-6
clone size: .
CDR3 protein: CASSYLGFEAFF
CDR3 DNA: TGTGCCAGCAGTTACTTGGGTTTTGAAGCTTTCTTT

D gene: TRBD2
J gene: TRBJ2-3
V gene: TRBV27
clone size: .
CDR3 protein: CASSTGTSGADTQYF
CDR3 DNA: TGTGCCAGCAGTACCGGGACTAGCGGGGCAGATACGCAGTATTTT

D gene: .
J gene: TRBJ1-4
V gene: TRBV4-3
clone size: few
CDR3 protein: CASSQDRTTNEKLFF
CDR3 DNA: TGCGCCAGCAGCCAAGATCGGACGACTAATGAAAAACTGTTTTTT

D gene: .
J gene: TRBJ1-1
V gene: TRBV29-1
clone size: .
CDR3 protein: CSAEGQNTEAFF
CDR3 DNA: TGCAGCGCCGAGGGACAGAACACTGAAGCTTTCTTT

D gene: .
J gene: TRBJ2-1
V gene: TRBV19
clone size: .
CDR3 protein: CASQTMGGSSYNEQFF
CDR3 DNA: TGTGCCAGTCAAACAATGGGGGGAAGCTCCTACAATGAGCAGTTCTTC

D gene: TRBD1
J gene: TRBJ2-5
V gene: TRBV19
clone size: .
CDR3 protein: CASSPPTGTGWETQYF
CDR3 DNA: TGTGCCAGTAGTCCCCCGACAGGGACGGGTTGGGAGACCCAGTACTTC

D gene: .
J gene: TRBJ1-2
V gene: TRBV29-1
clone size: .
CDR3 protein: CSVEDLDDPAGYGYTF
CDR3 DNA: TGCAGCGTTGAAGATCTAGACGACCCGGCGGGCTATGGCTACACCTTC

D gene: .
J gene: TRBJ2-3
V gene: TRBV7-2
clone size: .
CDR3 protein: CASTRYSTDTQYF
CDR3 DNA: TGTGCCAGCACAAGGTATAGCACAGATACGCAGTATTTT

D gene: .
J gene: TRBJ2-5
V gene: TRBV5-1
clone size: .
CDR3 protein: CASSPGSTQETQYF
CDR3 DNA: TGCGCCAGCAGCCCCGGGAGTACACAAGAGACCCAGTACTTC